This T cell receptor beta chain is from a study of blood T cell repertoires in COVID-19. Study background: Sites across the United States, Italy and Spain contributed samples from acute and convalescent COVID-19. In each case, the material was cDNA or gDNA derived from T cells, B-cell-depleted T cells, or PBMCs.

Some clones are missing from TCRdb's copy, which holds only in-frame ones; the method was immunoSEQ multiplex PCR. The table records tens of thousands of clones, roughly four fifths of them present only once. Germline CDR1 MDHEN, CDR2 SYDVKM. V gave up 1 base and J gave up 4 bases; unmatched junction bases: 4. CDR3 length equals 15 residues. The chain combines TRBV28 with TRBJ1-5, with TRBD1 matching 7 bases. The source of this sequence is a human donor in a cohort sampled during active COVID-19. The sequenced sample was peripheral blood. The CDR3 DNA reads as TGTGCCAGCAGTTTATCGGACAGGCTTAATCAGCCCCAGCATTTT. It encodes CASSLSDRLNQPQHF.